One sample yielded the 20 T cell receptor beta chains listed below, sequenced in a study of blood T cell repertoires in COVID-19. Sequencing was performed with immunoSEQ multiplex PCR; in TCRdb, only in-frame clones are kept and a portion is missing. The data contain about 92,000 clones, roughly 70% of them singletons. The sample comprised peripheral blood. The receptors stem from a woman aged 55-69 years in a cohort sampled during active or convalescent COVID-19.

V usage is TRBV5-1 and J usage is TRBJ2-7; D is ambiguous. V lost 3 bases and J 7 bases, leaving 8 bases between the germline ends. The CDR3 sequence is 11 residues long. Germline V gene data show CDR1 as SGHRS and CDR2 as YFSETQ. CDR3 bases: TGCGCCAGCAGCTCCGCTCGGGAGCAGTACTTC. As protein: CASSSAREQYF.

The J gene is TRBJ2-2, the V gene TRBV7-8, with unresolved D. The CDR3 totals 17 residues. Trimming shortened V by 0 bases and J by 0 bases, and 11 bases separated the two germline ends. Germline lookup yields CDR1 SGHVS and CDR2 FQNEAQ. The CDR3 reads CASSLARSLSNTGELFF. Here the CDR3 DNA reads TGTGCCAGCAGCTTAGCGCGGTCACTCTCGAACACCGGGGAGCTGTTTTTT.

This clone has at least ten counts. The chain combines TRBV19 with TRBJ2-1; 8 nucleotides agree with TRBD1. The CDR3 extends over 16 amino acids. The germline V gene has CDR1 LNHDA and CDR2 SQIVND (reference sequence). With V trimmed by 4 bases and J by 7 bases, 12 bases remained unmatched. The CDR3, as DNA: TGTGCCAGTAGTACCTTTACGGGGACAGGAGCAAATGAGCAGTTCTTC. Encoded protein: CASSTFTGTGANEQFF. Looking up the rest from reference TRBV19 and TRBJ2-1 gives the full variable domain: DGGITQSPKYLFRKEGQNVTLSCEQNLNHDAMYWYRQDPGQGLRLIYYSQIVNDFQKGDIAEGYSVSREKKESFPLTVTSAQKNPTAFYLCASSTFTGTGANEQFFGPGTRLTVL.

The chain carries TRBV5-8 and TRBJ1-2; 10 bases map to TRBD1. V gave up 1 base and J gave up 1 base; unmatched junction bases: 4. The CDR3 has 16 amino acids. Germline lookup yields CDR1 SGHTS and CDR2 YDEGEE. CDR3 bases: TGTGCCAGCAGCTTGTTCAGGACAGGGGGTAACTATGGCTACACCTTC. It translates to CASSLFRTGGNYGYTF.

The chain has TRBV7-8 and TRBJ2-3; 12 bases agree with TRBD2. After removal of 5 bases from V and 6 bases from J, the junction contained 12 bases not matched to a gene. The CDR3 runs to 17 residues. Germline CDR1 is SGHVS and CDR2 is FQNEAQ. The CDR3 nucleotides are TGTGCCAGCAGCCCCGGGACTAGCGGGTTGGTCGCGGATACGCAGTATTTT. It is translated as CASSPGTSGLVADTQYF.

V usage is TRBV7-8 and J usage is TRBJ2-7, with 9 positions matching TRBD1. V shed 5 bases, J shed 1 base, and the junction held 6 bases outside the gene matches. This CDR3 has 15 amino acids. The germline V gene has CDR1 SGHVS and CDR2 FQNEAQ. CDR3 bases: TGTGCCAGCAGCCCGGCCGGGACAGGGTCCTACGAGCAGTACTTC. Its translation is CASSPAGTGSYEQYF.

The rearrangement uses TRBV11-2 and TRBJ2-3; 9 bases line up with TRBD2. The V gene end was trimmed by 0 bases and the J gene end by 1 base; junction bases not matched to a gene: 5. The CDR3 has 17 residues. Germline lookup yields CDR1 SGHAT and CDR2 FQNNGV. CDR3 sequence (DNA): TGTGCCAGCAGCTTAGATCCTCCTAGCGGGGGCACAGATACGCAGTATTTT. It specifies CASSLDPPSGGTDTQYF.

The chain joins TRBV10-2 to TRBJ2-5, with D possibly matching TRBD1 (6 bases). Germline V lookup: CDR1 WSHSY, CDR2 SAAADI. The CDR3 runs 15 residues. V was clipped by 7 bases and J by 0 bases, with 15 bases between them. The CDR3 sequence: CASTKQGSDQETQYF. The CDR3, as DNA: TGCGCCAGCACCAAACAGGGTTCGGACCAAGAGACCCAGTACTTC.

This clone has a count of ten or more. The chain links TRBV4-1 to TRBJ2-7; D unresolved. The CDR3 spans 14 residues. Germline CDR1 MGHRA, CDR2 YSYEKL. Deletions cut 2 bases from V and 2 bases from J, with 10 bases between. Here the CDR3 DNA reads TGCGCCAGCAGCCAACTCGACAATCCCTACGAGCAGTACTTC. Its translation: CASSQLDNPYEQYF.

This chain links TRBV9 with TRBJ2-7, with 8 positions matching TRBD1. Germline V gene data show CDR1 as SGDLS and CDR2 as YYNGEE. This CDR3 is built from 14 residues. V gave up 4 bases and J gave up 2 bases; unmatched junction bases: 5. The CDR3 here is CASSFRDRPYEQYF. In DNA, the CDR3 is TGTGCCAGCAGCTTCCGGGACAGGCCCTACGAGCAGTACTTC. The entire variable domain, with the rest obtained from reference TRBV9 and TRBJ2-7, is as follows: DSGVTQTPKHLITATGQRVTLRCSPRSGDLSVYWYQQSLDQGLQFLIQYYNGEERAKGNILERFSAQQFPDLHSELNLSSLELGDSALYFCASSFRDRPYEQYFGPGTRLTVT.

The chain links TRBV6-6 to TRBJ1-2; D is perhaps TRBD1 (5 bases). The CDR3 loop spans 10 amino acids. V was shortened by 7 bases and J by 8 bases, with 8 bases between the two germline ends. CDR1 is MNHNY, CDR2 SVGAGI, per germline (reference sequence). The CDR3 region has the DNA TGTGCCAGCATCAAGGGGGGCTACACCTTC. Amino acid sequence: CASIKGGYTF.

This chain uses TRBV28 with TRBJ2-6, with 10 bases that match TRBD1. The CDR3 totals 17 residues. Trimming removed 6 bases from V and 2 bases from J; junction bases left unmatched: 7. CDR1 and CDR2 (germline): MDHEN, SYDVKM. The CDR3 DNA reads TGTGCCAGCAGGGACGGGACAGGGGATCCTGGGGCCAACGTCCTGACTTTC. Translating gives CASRDGTGDPGANVLTF.

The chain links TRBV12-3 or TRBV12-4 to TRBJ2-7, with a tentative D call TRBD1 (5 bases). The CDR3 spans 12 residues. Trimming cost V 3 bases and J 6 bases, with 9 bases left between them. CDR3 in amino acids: CASSLWGSEQYF. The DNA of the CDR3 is TGTGCCAGCAGTTTGTGGGGCAGCGAGCAGTACTTC.

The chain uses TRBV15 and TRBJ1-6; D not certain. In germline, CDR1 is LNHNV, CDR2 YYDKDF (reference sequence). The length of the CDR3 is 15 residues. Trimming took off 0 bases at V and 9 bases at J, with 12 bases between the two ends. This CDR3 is CATSRDRVAGSPLHF. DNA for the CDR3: TGTGCCACCAGCAGAGATCGGGTGGCTGGTTCACCCCTCCACTTT. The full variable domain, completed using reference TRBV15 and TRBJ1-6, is DAMVIQNPRYQVTQFGKPVTLSCSQTLNHNVMYWYQQKSSQAPKLLFHYYDKDFNNEADTPDNFQSRRPNTSFCFLDIRSPGLGDTAMYLCATSRDRVAGSPLHFGNGTRLTVT.

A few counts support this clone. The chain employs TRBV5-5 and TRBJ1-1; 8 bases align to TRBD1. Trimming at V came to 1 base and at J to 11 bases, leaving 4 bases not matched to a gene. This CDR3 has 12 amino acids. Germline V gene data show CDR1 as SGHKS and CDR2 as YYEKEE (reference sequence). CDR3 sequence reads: CASSLQGARAFF. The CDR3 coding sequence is TGTGCCAGCAGCTTGCAGGGGGCGCGGGCTTTCTTT.

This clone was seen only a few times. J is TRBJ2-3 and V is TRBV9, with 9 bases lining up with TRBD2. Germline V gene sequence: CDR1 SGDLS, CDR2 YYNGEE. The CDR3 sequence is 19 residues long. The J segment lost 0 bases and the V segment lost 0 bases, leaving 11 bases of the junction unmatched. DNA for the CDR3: TGTGCCAGCAGCGTAGTATCAGCGGGGGGCCTTCTGAGCACAGATACGCAGTATTTT. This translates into CASSVVSAGGLLSTDTQYF.

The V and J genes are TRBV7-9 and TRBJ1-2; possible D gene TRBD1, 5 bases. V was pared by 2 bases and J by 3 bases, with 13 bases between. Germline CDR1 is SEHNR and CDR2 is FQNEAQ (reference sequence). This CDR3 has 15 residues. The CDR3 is CASSLWAGRDYGYTF. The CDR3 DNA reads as TGTGCCAGCAGCTTATGGGCAGGCAGGGACTATGGCTACACCTTC. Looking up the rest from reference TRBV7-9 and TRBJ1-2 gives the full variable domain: DTGVSQNPRHKITKRGQNVTFRCDPISEHNRLYWYRQTLGQGPEFLTYFQNEAQLEKSRLLSDRFSAERPKGSFSTLEIQRTEQGDSAMYLCASSLWAGRDYGYTFGSGTRLTVV.

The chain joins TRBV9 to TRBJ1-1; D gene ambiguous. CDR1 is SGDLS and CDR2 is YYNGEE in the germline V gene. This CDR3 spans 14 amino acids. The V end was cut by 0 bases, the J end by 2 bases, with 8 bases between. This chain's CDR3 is CASSVVKLNTEAFF. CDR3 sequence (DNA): TGTGCCAGCAGCGTAGTTAAGCTAAACACTGAAGCTTTCTTT.

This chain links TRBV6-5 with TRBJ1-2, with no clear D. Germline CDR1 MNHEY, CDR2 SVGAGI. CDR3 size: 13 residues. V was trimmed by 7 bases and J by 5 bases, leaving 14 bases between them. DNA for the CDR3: TGTGCCAGCAACCATAAAGCGGGATATGGCTACACCTTC. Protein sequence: CASNHKAGYGYTF.

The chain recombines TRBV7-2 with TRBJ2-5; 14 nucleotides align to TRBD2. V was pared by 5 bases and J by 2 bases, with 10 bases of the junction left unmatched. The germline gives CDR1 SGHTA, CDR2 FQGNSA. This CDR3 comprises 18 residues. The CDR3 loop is CASSPRTSGGPVQETQYF. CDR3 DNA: TGTGCCAGCAGCCCGCGGACTAGCGGGGGGCCCGTTCAAGAGACCCAGTACTTC. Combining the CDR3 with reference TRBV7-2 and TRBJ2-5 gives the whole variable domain GAGVSQSPSNKVTEKGKDVELRCDPISGHTALYWYRQSLGQGLEFLIYFQGNSAPDKSGLPSDRFSAERTGGSVSTLTIQRTQQEDSAVYLCASSPRTSGGPVQETQYFGPGTRLLVL.